These T cell receptor beta chains were read from a single sample in a study of cytomegalovirus exposure and HLA in healthy donors. Data came from immunoSEQ multiplex PCR; TCRdb stores just in-frame clones and leaves some out. The data hold some 170,000 clones, with 71% observed a single time. The source material was PBMCs. The receptors come from a young woman in good health and CMV-seronegative. Both conserved end residues are part of each CDR3. Each record gives: V gene, D gene, J gene, clone size, CDR3 DNA, CDR3 protein. The D gene is left open where the match is weak. Clone size, where shown, is once, few, many, or a class for clones that have expanded.

TRBV6-6	.	TRBJ1-5	.	TGTGCCAGCAGTTACACTAATCAGCCCCAGCATTTT	CASSYTNQPQHF
TRBV28	.	TRBJ2-1	few	TGTGCCAGCAGTCGGACAGTTAGTTATGAGCAGTTCTTC	CASSRTVSYEQFF
TRBV30	.	TRBJ2-5	once	TGTGCCTGGAGTGTACGAGGTGGAGAGACCCAGTACTTC	CAWSVRGGETQYF
TRBV25-1	.	TRBJ1-1	.	TGTGCCAGCAGTGACCCCCGCGATCTGAACACTGAAGCTTTCTTT	CASSDPRDLNTEAFF
TRBV19	.	TRBJ1-5	.	TGTGCCAGTAGTACTATGTACGATCAGCCCCAGCATTTT	CASSTMYDQPQHF
TRBV7-9	.	TRBJ1-3	few	TGTGCCAGCAGCTTCGGCTCTGGAAACACCATATATTTT	CASSFGSGNTIYF
TRBV11-2	.	TRBJ2-7	.	TGTGCCAGCAGCTCGACATGGATCGCCTACGAGCAGTACTTC	CASSSTWIAYEQYF
TRBV7-2	TRBD2	TRBJ2-3	.	TGTGCCAGCAGCTTCGACGGGGGGGCTACAGATACGCAGTATTTT	CASSFDGGATDTQYF
TRBV15	.	TRBJ2-7	.	TGTGCCACCAGCAGGGGGCCTAGAGTCACCTACGAGCAGTACTTC	CATSRGPRVTYEQYF
TRBV18	.	TRBJ1-3	.	TGTGCCAGCTCACCAAGGGGAAAAACTGGCGGAAACACCATATATTTT	CASSPRGKTGGNTIYF
TRBV30	.	TRBJ1-2	.	TGTGCCTGGAGTGTATCCAGGACAAACTATGGCTACACCTTC	CAWSVSRTNYGYTF
TRBV14	.	TRBJ2-5	.	TGTGCCAGCAGCCAAGGTATCAGGGTGGGAGAGACCCAGTACTTC	CASSQGIRVGETQYF
TRBV6-5	TRBD1	TRBJ1-6	once	TGTGCCAGCAGTTTTGACAGGGGGCATTCACCCCTCCACTTT	CASSFDRGHSPLHF
TRBV15	.	TRBJ2-2	.	TGTGCCACCAGCAGAGCAGGGTCTGGCGGGGAGCTGTTTTTT	CATSRAGSGGELFF
TRBV6-1	.	TRBJ1-5	few	TGTGCCAGCATTAAAACAGGGTCGGGACAGCCCCAGCATTTT	CASIKTGSGQPQHF
TRBV9	.	TRBJ1-2	.	TGTGCCAGCAGCACTCCAGGAGGCTACACCTTC	CASSTPGGYTF
TRBV19	.	TRBJ1-2	.	TGTGCCAGTAGCCTCCTACAGAACTATGGCTACACCTTC	CASSLLQNYGYTF
TRBV9	TRBD1	TRBJ1-1	.	TGTGCCAGCAGCAAAATGACAGGGGGGATCACTGAAGCTTTCTTT	CASSKMTGGITEAFF
TRBV6-7	.	TRBJ1-5	.	TGTGCCAGCAGCACCGGAGATTATAGCAATCAGCCCCAGCATTTT	CASSTGDYSNQPQHF
TRBV4-2	TRBD1	TRBJ1-4	.	TGTGCCAGCAGCCAGGACTCCGGGACAGGGGGCTTTGGTGAAAAACTGTTTTTT	CASSQDSGTGGFGEKLFF
TRBV28	TRBD2	TRBJ2-3	.	TGTGCCAGCAGTTTAATAGCGGGAGCAGATACGCAGTATTTT	CASSLIAGADTQYF
TRBV5-1	TRBD1	TRBJ1-4	.	TGCGCCAGCAGCCAGGGACAGGGAGGAACTAATGAAAAACTGTTTTTT	CASSQGQGGTNEKLFF
TRBV6-1	.	TRBJ2-7	.	TGTGCCAGCAGGGTTGAGGGTACCTACGAGCAGTACTTC	CASRVEGTYEQYF
TRBV4-3	TRBD2	TRBJ2-5	.	TGCGCCAGCAGCCCGGGACTAGCAGGCGAGACCCAGTACTTC	CASSPGLAGETQYF
TRBV6-5	.	TRBJ2-7	.	TGTGCCAGCAGTTCTGGGACTTCACCCGTCTACGAGCAGTACTTC	CASSSGTSPVYEQYF
TRBV7-9	TRBD1	TRBJ2-5	.	TGTGCCAGCAGCTTAGGGACAGGAGCTGGTGTGATGGCCCAGTACTTC	CASSLGTGAGVMAQYF
TRBV6-6	.	TRBJ1-6	.	TGTGCCAGCAGTCCCCCGGGACAACTTTCACCCCTCCACTTT	CASSPPGQLSPLHF
TRBV19	TRBD2	TRBJ2-1	.	TGTGCCAGTAGTATTCTTACTAGCGGGAGATTCGGTGAGCAGTTCTTC	CASSILTSGRFGEQFF
TRBV4-2	TRBD2	TRBJ2-7	.	TGTGCCAGCAGCCAAGATGGGCTAGCGGGAAGGCTACCCTACGAGCAGTACTTC	CASSQDGLAGRLPYEQYF
TRBV5-1	.	TRBJ2-3	few	TGCGCCAGCAGCTTGGAAGGGGGGGCGGGAGATACGCAGTATTTT	CASSLEGGAGDTQYF
TRBV5-1	.	TRBJ1-2	.	TGCGCCAGCAGCTTGGACAGGGCGACCAATGGCTACACCTTC	CASSLDRATNGYTF
TRBV5-1	TRBD2	TRBJ2-3	few	TGCGCCAGCTTCGCCTCGGGGGGGACAGATACGCAGTATTTT	CASFASGGTDTQYF
TRBV4-1	.	TRBJ2-2	once	TGCGCCAGCAGCCCAGGCGGGCTACTAGCGAACACCGGGGAGCTGTTTTTT	CASSPGGLLANTGELFF
TRBV5-4	TRBD1	TRBJ2-6	few	TGTGCCAGCAGCTTGCTACAGGGGGCCGCTGGGGCCAACGTCCTGACTTTC	CASSLLQGAAGANVLTF
TRBV6-1	TRBD2	TRBJ2-3	.	TGTGCCAGCAGTGCGCCCTGGACTAGCGTTTTCGATACGCAGTATTTT	CASSAPWTSVFDTQYF
TRBV25-1	.	TRBJ2-5	.	TGTGCCAGCAGTGTCCAGGAAGAGACCCAGTACTTC	CASSVQEETQYF
TRBV7-6	.	TRBJ1-3	.	TGTGCCAGCAGCCTCGACGGCGGCTCTGGAAACACCATATATTTT	CASSLDGGSGNTIYF
TRBV5-1	TRBD1	TRBJ1-4	.	TGCGCCAGCAGCCGGTTGGGACAGGGAGGTGAAAAACTGTTTTTT	CASSRLGQGGEKLFF
TRBV5-3	TRBD1	TRBJ1-2	.	TGTGCCAGGAGACAGGGGATTTCAGATGGCTACACCTTC	CARRQGISDGYTF
TRBV4-3	TRBD2	TRBJ2-1	.	TGCGCCAGCAGCCAACTAGCGGGGGACAATGAGCAGTTCTTC	CASSQLAGDNEQFF
TRBV2	TRBD2	TRBJ2-1	.	TGTGCCAGCAGGGAAGGGACTAGCGGGGGTCATGAGCAGTTCTTC	CASREGTSGGHEQFF
TRBV5-1	.	TRBJ1-5	.	TGCGCCAGCAGCCTTGGGGGGGATCAGCCCCAGCATTTT	CASSLGGDQPQHF
TRBV19	.	TRBJ2-7	.	TGTGCCAGTAGTATAGCAGACTACTCCTACGAGCAGTACTTC	CASSIADYSYEQYF
TRBV11-2	.	TRBJ1-1	.	TGTGCCAGCAGACTTACGGTGCCGAACACTGAAGCTTTCTTT	CASRLTVPNTEAFF
TRBV6-5	.	TRBJ2-2	few	TGTGCCAGCAGGCAGGCCGGGGACACCGGGGAGCTGTTTTTT	CASRQAGDTGELFF
TRBV15	.	TRBJ2-7	.	TGTGCCACCAGCAGCCCAACATCCTCCTACGAGCAGTACTTC	CATSSPTSSYEQYF
TRBV30	.	TRBJ1-3	.	TGTGCCTCACAGAGAGGAAACACCATATATTTT	CASQRGNTIYF
TRBV14	.	TRBJ1-3	.	TGTGCCAGCAGCCACATGTCACTCTCTGGAAACACCATATATTTT	CASSHMSLSGNTIYF
TRBV10-3	.	TRBJ2-2	few	TGTGCCCTCTGGACAGATAACACCGGGGAGCTGTTTTTT	CALWTDNTGELFF
TRBV6-5	.	TRBJ2-3	.	TGTGCCAGCAGTTTGAAAACTACTGGGGCCCTTGGAACGCAGTATTTT	CASSLKTTGALGTQYF
TRBV30	.	TRBJ1-6	few	TGTGCCTGGGGAGGTGCCAGGAATTCACCCCTCCACTTT	CAWGGARNSPLHF
TRBV9	.	TRBJ2-3	.	TGTGCCAGCAGCGTATCAGGGGCGGACACAGATACGCAGTATTTT	CASSVSGADTDTQYF
TRBV6-1	.	TRBJ2-7	.	TGTGCCAGCAGTGTTGGTCTATCCTACGAGCAGTACTTC	CASSVGLSYEQYF
TRBV19	TRBD1	TRBJ1-1	.	TGTGCCAGTAGCAGGGACAGGGGGCTTGCTTTCTTT	CASSRDRGLAFF
TRBV7-3	TRBD2	TRBJ2-1	.	TGTGCCAGCAGCCCCCTAGCGGGGGGGAACAATGAGCAGTTCTTC	CASSPLAGGNNEQFF
TRBV7-2	TRBD1	TRBJ1-1	.	TGTGCCAGCAGCTCCACAGGGGGCGGTTACACTGAAGCTTTCTTT	CASSSTGGGYTEAFF